The clone carrying this T cell receptor (beta chain) is medium-sized within its sample. V was pared by 2 bases and J by 5 bases, with 14 bases between. CDR3 size: 14 residues. CDR1 and CDR2 (germline): SGHRS, YFSETQ. This entry comes from a study of graft-versus-host responses after intestinal transplantation. Study overall: Isolated intestinal, liver-intestinal, or multivisceral transplants were what recipients had.

Investigators plated 200,000 CFSE-labeled responder cells together with 200,000 irradiated stimulator cells labeled with violet dye. The study, taken as a whole, reports: Recipient marrow showed GvH clones, some seen first in ileum or blood. Within allografts, high graft-versus-host to host-versus-graft clonal ratios were seen among patients with graft-donor T cell macrochimerism.

Sequenced by immunoSEQ multiplex PCR; TCRdb stores in-frame clones only, minus some. The data hold more than 15,000 clones, with about two fifths observed a single time. The specimen comprised alloreactive CD8+ T cells from a mixed lymphocyte reaction culture, sampled before intestinal transplant. Documented subset: CFSE-low proliferating T cells sorted from roughly six-day pre-transplant mixed lymphocyte reaction (GvH or HvG direction). This clonotype was sampled from a human patient who received an intestinal transplant. This chain joins TRBV5-1 and TRBJ2-7, with D possibly being TRBD1 (5 bases). CDR3 sequence: CASSFGQGIDEQYF. In DNA form, the CDR3 reads TGCGCCAGCAGCTTCGGGCAGGGAATTGACGAGCAGTACTTC.